This TCR beta chain was documented in a study of blood T cell repertoires in COVID-19. Across the study: The United States, Italy and Spain provided the acute and convalescent COVID-19 samples. Nucleic acid was either cDNA or gDNA, and it came from T cells, B-cell-depleted T cells, or PBMCs.

Profiling relied on immunoSEQ multiplex PCR, and the TCRdb table lists in-frame clones only, not all of them. The table includes around 150,000 clones, roughly 80% detected once. Participant-given clinical history determined each cohort assignment. Looked up from germline, CDR1 is SGHNT and CDR2 is YYREEE (reference sequence). Trimming shortened V by 0 bases and J by 1 base, and 10 bases separated the two germline ends. The CDR3 consists of 15 residues. This TCR was recovered from a woman between 40 and 55 years old who had recovered from COVID-19. The V and J genes are TRBV5-4 and TRBJ1-1; the D is unclear. The sample consisted of PBMCs or T cells enriched from blood (not recorded which). CDR3: CASSLGAARNTEAFF. CDR3 coding DNA: TGTGCCAGCAGCTTGGGTGCAGCTAGGAACACTGAAGCTTTCTTT. Variable domain in full (rest from reference TRBV5-4 and TRBJ1-1): ETGVTQSPTHLIKTRGQQVTLRCSSQSGHNTVSWYQQALGQGPQFIFQYYREEENGRGNFPPRFSGLQFPNYSSELNVNALELDDSALYLCASSLGAARNTEAFFGQGTRLTVV.